This T cell receptor (beta chain) derives from a study of T-cell memory formation after mild COVID-19. Study summary: TCR clusters largely stayed donor specific. Study results and caveats: Clones that shrank (day 15 to 85) were balanced CD4/CD8, whereas later expanders leaned CD4+.

V was trimmed by 0 bases and J by 1 base, leaving 10 bases between them. CDR3 length equals 15 residues. In germline, CDR1 is SGHRS, CDR2 YFSETQ. The 5'RACE method, run with constant-segment primers, produced TCR alpha and TCR beta cDNA libraries (carrying sample barcodes and UMIs). Each CDR3 protein gets one entry after TCRdb re-called the 5' RACE reads with MiXCR. The table shows about 310,000 distinct CDR3 sequences, with around 15% occurring only once. This clonotype was seen more than once but under ten times. Its specificity is unknown. The source is a man younger than 35 who had mild COVID-19 (a few samples of this study predate the infection). Cell type and time point are not known. Sequenced material: PBMCs or a T cell subset sorted from them (not recorded which). The chain couples TRBV5-1 to TRBJ1-1; unclear D gene. The CDR3 reads CASSLGGFGNTEAFF. CDR3 bases: TGCGCCAGCAGCTTGGGCGGCTTCGGGAACACTGAAGCTTTCTTT.